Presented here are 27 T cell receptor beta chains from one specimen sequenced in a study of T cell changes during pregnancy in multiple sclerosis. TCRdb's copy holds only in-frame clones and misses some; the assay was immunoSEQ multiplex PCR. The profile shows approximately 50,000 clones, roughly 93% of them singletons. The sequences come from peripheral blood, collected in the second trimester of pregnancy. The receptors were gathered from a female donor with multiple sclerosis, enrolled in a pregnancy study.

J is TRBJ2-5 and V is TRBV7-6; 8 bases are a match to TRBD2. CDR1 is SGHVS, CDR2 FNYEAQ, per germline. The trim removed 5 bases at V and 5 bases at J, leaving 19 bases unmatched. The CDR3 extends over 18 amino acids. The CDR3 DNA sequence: TGTGCCAGCAGCCGCAGCGGGGGTGTTCTCAGGGCTTGGGAGACCCAGTACTTC. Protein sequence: CASSRSGGVLRAWETQYF.

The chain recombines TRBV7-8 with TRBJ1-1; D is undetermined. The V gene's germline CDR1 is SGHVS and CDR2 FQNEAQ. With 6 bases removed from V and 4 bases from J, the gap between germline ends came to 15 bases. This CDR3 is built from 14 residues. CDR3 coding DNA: TGTGCCAGCAGTGATCCCTGGTCGGGCACTGAAGCTTTCTTT. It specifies CASSDPWSGTEAFF. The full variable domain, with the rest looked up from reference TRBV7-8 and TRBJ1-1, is GAGVSQSPRYKVAKRGQDVALRCDPISGHVSLFWYQQALGQGPEFLTYFQNEAQLDKSGLPSDRFFAERPEGSVSTLKIQRTQQEDSAVYLCASSDPWSGTEAFFGQGTRLTVV.

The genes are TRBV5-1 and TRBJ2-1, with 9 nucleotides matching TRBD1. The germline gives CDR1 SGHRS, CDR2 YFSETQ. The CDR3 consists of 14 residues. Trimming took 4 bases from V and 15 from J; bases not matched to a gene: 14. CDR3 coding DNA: TGCGCCAGCAGCATACAAGCGCCGGGACAGGGACTGTTCTTC. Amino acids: CASSIQAPGQGLFF.

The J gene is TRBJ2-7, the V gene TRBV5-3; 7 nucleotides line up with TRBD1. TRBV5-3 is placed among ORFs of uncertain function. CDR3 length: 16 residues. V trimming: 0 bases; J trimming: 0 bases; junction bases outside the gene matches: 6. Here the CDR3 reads CARSLGQGPLSYEQYF. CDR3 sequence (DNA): TGTGCCAGAAGCTTGGGACAGGGTCCCCTCTCCTACGAGCAGTACTTC.

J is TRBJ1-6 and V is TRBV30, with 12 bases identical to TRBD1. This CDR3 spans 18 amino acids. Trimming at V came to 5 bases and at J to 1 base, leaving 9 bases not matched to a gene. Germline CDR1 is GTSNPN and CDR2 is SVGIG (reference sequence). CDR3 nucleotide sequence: TGTGCCTGGGGGAAGGGACAGGGGGCTGGATCCTATAATTCACCCCTCCACTTT. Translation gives CAWGKGQGAGSYNSPLHF.

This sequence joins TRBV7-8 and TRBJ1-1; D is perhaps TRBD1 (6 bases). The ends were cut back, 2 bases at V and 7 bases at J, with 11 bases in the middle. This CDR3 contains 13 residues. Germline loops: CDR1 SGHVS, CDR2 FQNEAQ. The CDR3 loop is CASSLRGMGEAFF. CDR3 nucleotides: TGTGCCAGCAGCTTAAGGGGGATGGGTGAAGCTTTCTTT.

Here the CDR3 DNA reads TGTGCCTCCCGCGGGTCCCTGAACACTGAAGCTTTCTTT. It yields the protein CASRGSLNTEAFF. The chain uses TRBV10-3 and TRBJ1-1; D ambiguous. This CDR3 region has 13 residues. Germline values: CDR1 ENHRY, CDR2 SYGVKD. Trimming stripped 11 bases from V and 0 bases from J, with 13 bases between.

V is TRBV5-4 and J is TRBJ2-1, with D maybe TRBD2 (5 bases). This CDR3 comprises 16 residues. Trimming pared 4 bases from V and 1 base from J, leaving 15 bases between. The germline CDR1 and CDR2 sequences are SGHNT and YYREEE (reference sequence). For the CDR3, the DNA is TGTGCCAGCAGCCGCCGCGAGGGTAGTTCCTACAATGAGCAGTTCTTC. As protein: CASSRREGSSYNEQFF.

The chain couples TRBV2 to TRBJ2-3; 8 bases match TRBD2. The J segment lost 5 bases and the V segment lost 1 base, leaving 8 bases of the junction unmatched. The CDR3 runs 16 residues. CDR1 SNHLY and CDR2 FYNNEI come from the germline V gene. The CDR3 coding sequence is TGTGCCAGCAGTGAAGGGCGGGGGGCCCAGTTAGATACGCAGTATTTT. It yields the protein CASSEGRGAQLDTQYF.

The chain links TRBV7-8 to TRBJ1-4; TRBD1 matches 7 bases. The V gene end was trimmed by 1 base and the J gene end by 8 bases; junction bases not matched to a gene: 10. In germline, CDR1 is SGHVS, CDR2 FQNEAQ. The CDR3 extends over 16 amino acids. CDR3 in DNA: TGTGCCAGCAGCTTAGATGGTAGGGGGCCCAGGGAAAAACTGTTTTTT. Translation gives CASSLDGRGPREKLFF.

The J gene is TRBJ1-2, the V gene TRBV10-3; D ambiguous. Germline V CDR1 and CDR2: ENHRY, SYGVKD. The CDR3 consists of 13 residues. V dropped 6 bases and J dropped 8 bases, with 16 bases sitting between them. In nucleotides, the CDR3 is TGTGCCATCAGCCCAGAGGGCCGGAGGGGCTACACCTTC. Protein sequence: CAISPEGRRGYTF.

CDR3 sequence (DNA): TGTGCCAGCAGTCGCAGCGGGCAGCAAGAGACCCAGTACTTC. This encodes CASSRSGQQETQYF. The rearrangement uses TRBV2 and TRBJ2-5, with a tentative D call TRBD2 (6 bases). V gave up 5 bases and J gave up 2 bases, with 12 bases separating them. CDR3 length: 14 amino acids. Germline V lookup: CDR1 SNHLY, CDR2 FYNNEI.

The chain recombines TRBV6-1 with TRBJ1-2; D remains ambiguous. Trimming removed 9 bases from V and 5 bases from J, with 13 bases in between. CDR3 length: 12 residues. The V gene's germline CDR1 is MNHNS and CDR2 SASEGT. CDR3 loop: CASLTAIYGYTF. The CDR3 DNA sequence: TGTGCCAGTCTAACAGCTATTTATGGCTACACCTTC.

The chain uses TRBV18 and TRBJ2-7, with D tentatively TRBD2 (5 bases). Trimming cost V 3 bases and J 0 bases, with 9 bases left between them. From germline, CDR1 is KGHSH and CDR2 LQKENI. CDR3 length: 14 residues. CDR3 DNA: TGTGCCAGCTCACCCGCGGGTAGCTCCTACGAGCAGTACTTC. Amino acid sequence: CASSPAGSSYEQYF.

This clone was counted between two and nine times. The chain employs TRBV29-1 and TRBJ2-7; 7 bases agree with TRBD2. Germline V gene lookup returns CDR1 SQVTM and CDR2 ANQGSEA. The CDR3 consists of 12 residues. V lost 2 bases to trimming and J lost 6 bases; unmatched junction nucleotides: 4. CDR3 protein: CSVEIGRGEQYF. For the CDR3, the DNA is TGCAGCGTTGAAATTGGGAGGGGCGAGCAGTACTTC.

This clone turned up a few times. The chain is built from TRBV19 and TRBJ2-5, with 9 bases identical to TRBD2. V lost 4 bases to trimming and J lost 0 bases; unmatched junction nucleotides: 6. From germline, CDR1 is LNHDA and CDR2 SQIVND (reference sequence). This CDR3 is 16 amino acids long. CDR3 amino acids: CASSKRGVGDQETQYF. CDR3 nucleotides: TGTGCCAGTAGTAAGCGGGGGGTCGGGGACCAAGAGACCCAGTACTTC.

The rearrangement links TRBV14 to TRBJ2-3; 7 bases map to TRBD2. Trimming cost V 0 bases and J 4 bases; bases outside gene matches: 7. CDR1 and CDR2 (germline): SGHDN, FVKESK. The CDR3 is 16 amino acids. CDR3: CASSQEGLLAADTQYF. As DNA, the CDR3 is TGTGCCAGCAGCCAAGAGGGACTACTTGCAGCAGATACGCAGTATTTT.

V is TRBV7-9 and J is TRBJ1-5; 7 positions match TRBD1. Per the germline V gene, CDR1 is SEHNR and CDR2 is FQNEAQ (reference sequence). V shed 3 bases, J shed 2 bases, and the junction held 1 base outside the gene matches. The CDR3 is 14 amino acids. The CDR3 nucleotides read TGTGCCAGCAGCTTCGGACAGGGCAATCAGCCCCAGCATTTT. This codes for CASSFGQGNQPQHF.

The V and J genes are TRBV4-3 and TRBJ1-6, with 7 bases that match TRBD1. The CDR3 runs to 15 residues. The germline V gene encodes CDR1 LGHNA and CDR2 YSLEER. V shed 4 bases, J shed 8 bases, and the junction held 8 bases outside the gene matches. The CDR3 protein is CASSLLTGWDSPLHF. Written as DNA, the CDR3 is TGCGCCAGCAGCCTACTGACAGGGTGGGATTCACCCCTCCACTTT.

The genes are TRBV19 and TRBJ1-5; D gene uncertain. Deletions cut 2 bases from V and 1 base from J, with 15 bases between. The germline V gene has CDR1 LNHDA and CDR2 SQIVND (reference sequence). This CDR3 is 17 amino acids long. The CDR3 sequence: CASSISGRGRSNQPQHF. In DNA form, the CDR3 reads TGTGCCAGTAGTATATCGGGTCGTGGTCGGAGCAATCAGCCCCAGCATTTT. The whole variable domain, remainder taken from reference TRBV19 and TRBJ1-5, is DGGITQSPKYLFRKEGQNVTLSCEQNLNHDAMYWYRQDPGQGLRLIYYSQIVNDFQKGDIAEGYSVSREKKESFPLTVTSAQKNPTAFYLCASSISGRGRSNQPQHFGDGTRLSIL.

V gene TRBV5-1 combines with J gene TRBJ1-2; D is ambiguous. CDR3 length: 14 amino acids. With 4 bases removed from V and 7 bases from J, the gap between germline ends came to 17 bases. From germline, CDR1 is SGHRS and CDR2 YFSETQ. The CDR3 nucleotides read TGCGCCAGCAGCCCCGAGGTGAGCCCGGGTGGCTACACCTTC. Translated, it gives CASSPEVSPGGYTF.

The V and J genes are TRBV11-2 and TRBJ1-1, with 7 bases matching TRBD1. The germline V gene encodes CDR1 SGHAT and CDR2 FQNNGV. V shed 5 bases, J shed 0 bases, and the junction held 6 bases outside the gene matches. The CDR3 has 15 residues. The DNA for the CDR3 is TGTGCCAGCAGCCCCCTGACAGGGATGAACACTGAAGCTTTCTTT. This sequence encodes CASSPLTGMNTEAFF.

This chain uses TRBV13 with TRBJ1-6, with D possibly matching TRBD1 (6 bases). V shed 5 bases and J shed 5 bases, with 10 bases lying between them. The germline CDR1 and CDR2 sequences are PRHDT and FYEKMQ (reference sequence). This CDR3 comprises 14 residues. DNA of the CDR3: TGTGCCAGCAGCCAACAGGGTAATAATTCACCCCTCCACTTT. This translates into CASSQQGNNSPLHF. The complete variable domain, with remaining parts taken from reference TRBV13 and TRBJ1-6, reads AAGVIQSPRHLIKEKRETATLKCYPIPRHDTVYWYQQGPGQDPQFLISFYEKMQSDKGSIPDRFSAQQFSDYHSELNMSSLELGDSALYFCASSQQGNNSPLHFGNGTRLTVT.

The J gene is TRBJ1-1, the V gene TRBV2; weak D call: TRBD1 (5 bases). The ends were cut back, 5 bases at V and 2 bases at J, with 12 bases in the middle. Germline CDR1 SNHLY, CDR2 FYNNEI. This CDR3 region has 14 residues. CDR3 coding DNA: TGTGCCAGCAGTTGGCTTCAGGGTAACACTGAAGCTTTCTTT. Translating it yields CASSWLQGNTEAFF. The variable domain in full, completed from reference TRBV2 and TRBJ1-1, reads EPEVTQTPSHQVTQMGQEVILRCVPISNHLYFYWYRQILGQKVEFLVSFYNNEISEKSEIFDDQFSVERPDGSNFTLKIRSTKLEDSAMYFCASSWLQGNTEAFFGQGTRLTVV.

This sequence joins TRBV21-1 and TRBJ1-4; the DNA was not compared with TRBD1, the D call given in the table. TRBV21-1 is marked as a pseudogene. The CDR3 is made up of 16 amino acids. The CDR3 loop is CASSTNIQGAVEKLFF. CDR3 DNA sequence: TGTGCCAGCAGCACTAACATACAGGGGGCGGTTGAAAAACTGTTTTTT.

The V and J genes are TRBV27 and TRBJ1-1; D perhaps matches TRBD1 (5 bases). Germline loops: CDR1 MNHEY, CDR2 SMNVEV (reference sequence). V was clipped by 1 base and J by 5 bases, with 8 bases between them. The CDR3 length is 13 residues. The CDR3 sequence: CASSLFRETEAFF. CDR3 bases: TGTGCCAGCAGTTTATTCAGGGAAACTGAAGCTTTCTTT.

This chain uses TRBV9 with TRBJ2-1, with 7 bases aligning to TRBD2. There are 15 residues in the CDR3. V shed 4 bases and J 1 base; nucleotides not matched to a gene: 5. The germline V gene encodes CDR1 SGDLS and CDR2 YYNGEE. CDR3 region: CASSPRLASYNEQFF. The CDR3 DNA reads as TGTGCCAGCAGCCCACGACTAGCTTCCTACAATGAGCAGTTCTTC.